Listed below are T cell receptor beta chains from one sample, sequenced in a study of CD8+ T cells in alopecia areata. Profiling relied on immunoSEQ multiplex PCR, and the TCRdb table lists in-frame clones only, not all of them. The sample has 150,000 or so clones; about 50% are singletons. The input for sequencing was CD8+ T cells sorted from blood, taken at week 0. The receptors originated from a human donor with alopecia areata. The CDR3 runs from the conserved cysteine through the conserved F or W. Fields, in order: J gene, clone size, V gene, D gene, CDR3 DNA, CDR3 protein. D genes are given only for firm matches. A clone size is listed for some rows: how often the clone was seen (once, few, many), or a class if it is expanded.

>TRBJ1-4|-|TRBV25-1|-
TGTGCCAGCAGTGGGTATGAAAAACTGTTTTTT
CASSGYEKLFF
>TRBJ2-7|few|TRBV5-6|-
TGTGCCAGCAGCTTGGTAGGCCAGCTCACCTACGAGCAGTACTTC
CASSLVGQLTYEQYF
>TRBJ1-2|-|TRBV9|-
TGTGCCAGCAGCGCGGACGGCTATGGCTACACCTTC
CASSADGYGYTF
>TRBJ2-3|-|TRBV27|-
TGTGCCAGCAGTCTACAGGGAGATACGCAGTATTTT
CASSLQGDTQYF
>TRBJ2-5|-|TRBV12-5|-
TGTGCTAGTGGTTTGCGGGATCGTCGAGAGACCCAGTACTTC
CASGLRDRRETQYF
>TRBJ1-1|few|TRBV9|-
TGTGCCAGCAGCGTAGATGACGGGGGCGGTTCGAACACTGAAGCTTTCTTT
CASSVDDGGGSNTEAFF
>TRBJ1-1|few|TRBV28|-
TGTGCCAGCAGCCTAAGAGGAATTAACACTGAAGCTTTCTTT
CASSLRGINTEAFF
>TRBJ2-7|-|TRBV13|-
TGTGCCAGCAGCCAATCGGCACTACTCCTCGAGCAGTACTTC
CASSQSALLLEQYF
>TRBJ1-1|-|TRBV29-1|TRBD1
TGCAGCGCTGAGGACAGGGCCCCTGAAGCTTTCTTT
CSAEDRAPEAFF
>TRBJ2-5|few|TRBV7-9|TRBD2
TGTGCCAGCAGCTCCTGGGAGGGAGATCCCCAGTACTTC
CASSSWEGDPQYF
>TRBJ2-2|few|TRBV19|-
TGTGCCAGTAGTATAGAGGGCCGGGGCACCGGGGAGCTGTTTTTT
CASSIEGRGTGELFF
>TRBJ2-1|-|TRBV23-1|TRBD2
TGCGCCAGCAGTCAAAATCGGGGGGTGGGCCGCTTTTCCTACAATGAGCAGTTCTTC
CASSQNRGVGRFSYNEQFF
>TRBJ1-5|-|TRBV10-3|TRBD1
TGTGCCATCAGTCCAGGGGGAAATCAGCCCCAGCATTTT
CAISPGGNQPQHF
>TRBJ2-5|few|TRBV21-1|-
TGTGCCAGCAGCTTTCACAGGGGCCAAGAGACCCAGTACTTC
CASSFHRGQETQYF
>TRBJ1-5|-|TRBV4-1|-
TGCGCCAGCAGCCAAAACAGGGGCAATCAGCCCCAGCATTTT
CASSQNRGNQPQHF
>TRBJ2-3|-|TRBV7-9|-
TGTGCCAGCAGCACCGGTAGGGCAGATACGCAGTATTTT
CASSTGRADTQYF
>TRBJ1-1|-|TRBV10-3|-
TGTGCCATCAGTGACTCGAGGTTGAACATGAACACTGAAGCTTTCTTT
CAISDSRLNMNTEAFF
>TRBJ2-3|few|TRBV4-3|-
TGCGCCAGCAGCCAAGGACGGACAGCTCCCACAGATACGCAGTATTTT
CASSQGRTAPTDTQYF
>TRBJ2-7|once|TRBV7-9|-
TGTGCCAGCGGGCCCGGGGGCTATACCCCCGACGAGCAGTACTTC
CASGPGGYTPDEQYF
>TRBJ1-1|few|TRBV15|-
TGTGCCACCAGCAGAGGACCAGGTCTGCTTACTGAAGCTTTCTTT
CATSRGPGLLTEAFF
>TRBJ2-5|-|TRBV29-1|-
TGCAGCGTTGCGAGCCTAGAGACCCAGTACTTC
CSVASLETQYF
>TRBJ1-2|-|TRBV27|TRBD1
TGTGCCAGCAGCCCGACAGGGGTCTATGGCTACACCTTC
CASSPTGVYGYTF
>TRBJ2-2|-|TRBV4-3|TRBD2
TGCGCCAGCAGCCAAACTAGCGGGGGGGCCGGGGAGCTGTTTTTT
CASSQTSGGAGELFF
>TRBJ1-1|-|TRBV6-5|-
TGTGCCAGCAGCTCCAACACTGAAGCTTTCTTT
CASSSNTEAFF
>TRBJ2-1|-|TRBV4-2|-
-
CASSGAVASGITLGFF
>TRBJ2-7|-|TRBV2|-
TGTGCCAGCACCCCGGGGTACGAGCAGTACTTC
CASTPGYEQYF
>TRBJ1-1|-|TRBV30|TRBD1
TGTGCCTGGAGTTGGGGACAGGACCTTGAAGCTTTCTTT
CAWSWGQDLEAFF
>TRBJ2-3|-|TRBV27|TRBD2
TGTGCCAGCACCCCTCGACTAGCGGGGCCCGGGCCAGATACGCAGTATTTT
CASTPRLAGPGPDTQYF
>TRBJ2-7|-|TRBV30|-
TGTGCCTACTCTGAGGTTGGGGGCTCCTACGAGCAGTACTTC
CAYSEVGGSYEQYF
>TRBJ2-7|few|TRBV6-5|TRBD1
TGTGCCAGCAGCCCGGACAGGGTCCACGAGCAGTACTTC
CASSPDRVHEQYF
>TRBJ1-1|few|TRBV5-6|-
TGTGCCAGCAGCTTGGAGTACACTGAAGCTTTCTTT
CASSLEYTEAFF
>TRBJ1-5|-|TRBV27|-
TGTGCCAGCAGTTTAACAGCGGATCAGCCCCAGCATTTT
CASSLTADQPQHF
>TRBJ2-1|-|TRBV27|TRBD2
TGTGCCAGCTGTAGGGGCGGGGGGATCGTAGGTGAGCAGTTCTTC
CASCRGGGIVGEQFF
>TRBJ2-1|-|TRBV30|TRBD1
TGTGCCTGGAGTGTTTTGGGACAGAGAAAATTCAATGAGCAGTTCTTC
CAWSVLGQRKFNEQFF
>TRBJ1-1|-|TRBV7-8|-
TGTGCCAGCAGCTTAACGACCAGAAGGGGTTCAACTGAAGCTTTCTTT
CASSLTTRRGSTEAFF
>TRBJ2-1|-|TRBV27|-
TGTGCCAGCAGTCCCACAGGGTACAATGAGCAGTTCTTC
CASSPTGYNEQFF
>TRBJ2-5|-|TRBV5-1|-
TGCGCCAGCACCCAAGGGGGGGAGGAGACCCAGTACTTC
CASTQGGEETQYF
>TRBJ1-2|-|TRBV11-2|-
TGTGCCAGCAGCCTCCAACGGGCACCTCTAGGAGGCTACACCTTC
CASSLQRAPLGGYTF
>TRBJ2-2|few|TRBV2|-
TGTGCCAGCAGGGGACAATCCGGGGAGCTGTTTTTT
CASRGQSGELFF
>TRBJ2-1|-|TRBV29-1|-
TGCAGCGTTGAAGGGCTAGGGATTAATGAGCAGTTCTTC
CSVEGLGINEQFF
>TRBJ1-5|-|TRBV30|-
TGTGCCGCGGATGTCGATAGCAATCAGCCCCAGCATTTT
CAADVDSNQPQHF
>TRBJ2-3|-|TRBV9|TRBD2
TGTGCCAGCAGCGCGGGGGGGCATATAGATACGCAGTATTTT
CASSAGGHIDTQYF
>TRBJ1-1|-|TRBV4-1|-
TGCGCCAGCAGCCGGACGGACAATATCAACACTGAAGCTTTCTTT
CASSRTDNINTEAFF
>TRBJ2-1|few|TRBV30|TRBD2
TGTGCCTGGAGTCAGGGACACGGGACTAGTCAGGAGCAGTTCTTC
CAWSQGHGTSQEQFF
>TRBJ1-5|few|TRBV13|-
TGTGCCAGCAGCTCAGCGGGGGATCAGCCCCAGCATTTT
CASSSAGDQPQHF
>TRBJ2-5|-|TRBV5-6|TRBD1
TGTGCCAGCAGCTCCGGGACAGGGGCATCAGAGACCCAGTACTTC
CASSSGTGASETQYF
>TRBJ2-5|-|TRBV5-4|-
TGTGCCAGCAGCATGAGGTCGACTGTACAAGAGACCCAGTACTTC
CASSMRSTVQETQYF
>TRBJ1-5|-|TRBV7-9|-
TGTGCCAGCACCTCATTGGGGGACAATCAGCCCCAGCATTTT
CASTSLGDNQPQHF
>TRBJ1-1|-|TRBV2|-
TGTGCCAGCAGCTTGGGACATCAGAACACTGAAGCTTTCTTT
CASSLGHQNTEAFF
>TRBJ1-1|-|TRBV5-4|-
TGTGCCAGCAGCTTACAGGCTGAAGCTTTCTTT
CASSLQAEAFF